One sample yielded the 30 T cell receptor beta chains listed below, sequenced in a study of regulatory T cells in long-lasting Graves disease. According to the study, TCR beta libraries were built with iRepertoire HTBI primers and CDR3-region Arm-PCR. TCRdb independently ran MiXCR on the multiplex PCR reads; one entry per CDR3 protein. The sample has a few hundred thousand distinct CDR3 sequences; over 14% are singletons. Regarding time point: newly diagnosed GD, antithyroid drugs for less than 3 months. RNA from PBMCs was the source of the TCR library. The sample was also reused in another study, on T cells in Graves' hyperthyroidism and ophthalmopathy.

The sample consisted of peripheral blood mononuclear cells (PBMCs), taken at new diagnosis, from a patient treated with antithyroid drugs. These TCRs come from a woman aged 35 to 49 with Graves disease.

This clonotype has ten or more counts. In nucleotides, the CDR3 is TGTGCCTACAGCCGGGACTCTGGAAACACCATATATTTT. It translates to CAYSRDSGNTIYF. The chain has TRBV30 and TRBJ1-3; D gene uncertain. Germline CDR1 GTSNPN, CDR2 SVGIG (reference sequence). The germline V and J ends were trimmed by 7 bases and 0 bases, with 10 bases remaining between them. The CDR3 spans 13 residues.

Concerning this clonotype: One base away lies a much larger clone, so this may be a sequencing read error. The chain recombines TRBV28 with TRBJ2-2, with D perhaps TRBD2 (6 bases). This CDR3 has 13 residues. Germline CDR1 and CDR2: MDHEN and SYDVKM. CDR3 sequence reads: CDSSLGEAGELFF. The CDR3 coding sequence is TGTGACAGCAGTTTGGGGGAGGCCGGGGAGCTGTTTTTT. Supplemented by reference TRBV28 and TRBJ2-2, the full variable domain reads DVKVTQSSRYLVKRTGEKVFLECVQDMDHENMFWYRQDPGLGLRLIYFSYDVKMKEKGDIPEGYSVSREKKERFSLILESASTNQTSMYLCDSSLGEAGELFFGEGSRLTVL.

This clonotype was recorded at least ten times. The CDR3 DNA reads as TGTGCCAGCAGTTTATCGGACAGGGTACAAGAGACCCAGTACTTC. Translation gives CASSLSDRVQETQYF. This sequence joins TRBV28 and TRBJ2-5; 8 nucleotides agree with TRBD1. This CDR3 comprises 15 residues. Per the germline V gene, CDR1 is MDHEN and CDR2 is SYDVKM. V lost 1 base to trimming and J lost 2 bases; unmatched junction nucleotides: 3.

This clonotype was seen many times. The chain is built from TRBV10-1 and TRBJ2-2; 9 bases fit TRBD1. CDR3 length: 15 amino acids. The germline V gene has CDR1 WNHNN and CDR2 SYGVQD (reference sequence). The junction had 6 bases not matched to a gene; V was cut back by 6 bases and J by 4 bases. CDR3 nucleotide sequence: TGCGCCAGCAGCACGGGACAGGGAGGCACCGGGGAGCTGTTTTTT. It specifies CASSTGQGGTGELFF.

This clonotype was seen repeatedly, ten times or more. The chain carries TRBV11-2 and TRBJ2-1; 8 positions agree with TRBD2. Germline V gives CDR1 SGHAT, CDR2 FQNNGV. After removal of 3 bases from V and 7 bases from J, the junction contained 5 bases not matched to a gene. CDR3 size: 14 residues. CDR3 protein: CASSFSAGDNEQFF. The CDR3 coding sequence is TGTGCCAGCAGCTTCTCAGCGGGAGATAATGAGCAGTTCTTC. The variable domain in full, completed from reference TRBV11-2 and TRBJ2-1, reads EAGVAQSPRYKIIEKRQSVAFWCNPISGHATLYWYQQILGQGPKLLIQFQNNGVVDDSQLPKDRFSAERLKGVDSTLKIQPAKLEDSAVYLCASSFSAGDNEQFFGPGTRLTVL.

This chain uses TRBV7-2 with TRBJ2-1; D may match TRBD1 or TRBD2 (5 bases each). Trimming pared 5 bases from V and 1 base from J, leaving 12 bases between. The CDR3 is made up of 15 amino acids. Looked up from germline, CDR1 is SGHTA and CDR2 is FQGNSA. CDR3 residues: CASSPRGLSYNEQFF. CDR3 sequence (DNA): TGTGCCAGCAGCCCACGGGGCCTTTCCTACAATGAGCAGTTCTTC.

V usage is TRBV5-1 and J usage is TRBJ2-7, with TRBD1 matching 9 bases. The trim removed 4 bases at V and 3 bases at J, leaving 8 bases unmatched. The length of the CDR3 is 15 residues. The germline gives CDR1 SGHRS, CDR2 YFSETQ. The CDR3 sequence: CASSPTGGAGYEQYF. The CDR3 coding sequence is TGCGCCAGCAGCCCTACAGGGGGCGCAGGCTACGAGCAGTACTTC.

This clonotype has only a few counts. The chain recombines TRBV9 with TRBJ2-7; 9 nucleotides line up with TRBD2. Trimming removed 0 bases from V and 3 bases from J; junction bases left unmatched: 1. Germline loops: CDR1 SGDLS, CDR2 YYNGEE. The CDR3 length is 14 residues. As DNA, the CDR3 is TGTGCCAGCAGCGTAGTTAGCGGGAGCTACGAGCAGTACTTC. Amino acid sequence: CASSVVSGSYEQYF.

This clonotype showed up many times. The chain links TRBV6-2 or TRBV6-3 to TRBJ2-5; 7 bases align to TRBD2. Germline CDR1 and CDR2: MNHEY and SVGEGT. J lost 7 bases, V lost 4 bases, and 9 bases had no gene match. CDR3 length equals 14 residues. The CDR3 nucleotides are TGTGCCAGCAGTTTTAGTCGGCGGGAGTCGACCCAGTACTTC. Amino acid sequence: CASSFSRRESTQYF.

This clonotype was observed many times. V gene TRBV12-3 or TRBV12-4 combines with J gene TRBJ1-2; TRBD1 is a possible D gene (6 bases). V was cut by 4 bases and J by 4 bases, with 16 bases left in between. The CDR3 loop spans 15 amino acids. In DNA form, the CDR3 reads TGTGCCAGCAGTTCACTTCCGGGACAAACCTATGGCTACACCTTC. The encoded protein is CASSSLPGQTYGYTF.

This clonotype appeared many times. The chain employs TRBV5-8 and TRBJ2-1; TRBD2 matches 14 bases. Trimming removed 4 bases from V and 13 bases from J; junction bases left unmatched: 10. The CDR3 totals 15 residues. CDR1 and CDR2 (germline): SGHTS, YDEGEE. Here the CDR3 DNA reads TGTGCCAGCAGCCCTTACCCGGGACTAGCGGGAGTTCAGTTCTTC. It translates to CASSPYPGLAGVQFF.

CDR3 loop: CASSLVSGTGREKLFF. The CDR3 nucleotides read TGTGCCAGCAGCTTAGTATCCGGGACAGGGCGAGAAAAACTGTTTTTT. This sequence joins TRBV7-9 and TRBJ1-4, with TRBD1 matching over 9 bases. Trimming cost V 1 base and J 8 bases; bases outside gene matches: 8. Germline V gene lookup returns CDR1 SEHNR and CDR2 FQNEAQ (reference sequence). The CDR3 runs to 16 residues.

The CDR3 coding sequence is TGTGCTAGTGGTTTGGTACTCGGTCAGTCCTCTGGGGCCAACGTCCTGACTTTC. This gives the protein CASGLVLGQSSGANVLTF. V and J are TRBV12-5 and TRBJ2-6, with D unresolved. Per the germline V gene, CDR1 is LGHNT and CDR2 is FRNRAP. The ends were cut back, 0 bases at V and 0 bases at J, with 12 bases in the middle. The CDR3 is 18 amino acids.

The J gene is TRBJ2-1, the V gene TRBV5-4; D is possibly TRBD2 (6 bases). V was cut by 6 bases and J by 4 bases, with 17 bases left in between. The CDR3 is 15 residues long. Germline V CDR1 and CDR2: SGHNT, YYREEE (reference sequence). The CDR3 is CASKPGVAEYNEQFF. CDR3 DNA sequence: TGTGCCAGCAAGCCGGGGGTTGCGGAATACAATGAGCAGTTCTTC.

The V gene is TRBV5-1, the J gene TRBJ2-1; D is possibly TRBD2 (7 bases). V lost 4 bases, J lost 0 bases, and 14 bases lay in between. The V gene's germline CDR1 is SGHRS and CDR2 YFSETQ. The CDR3 extends over 16 amino acids. CDR3 sequence (DNA): TGCGCCAGCAGCAGGGGGGGGGGCAGCTCCTACAATGAGCAGTTCTTC. It specifies CASSRGGGSSYNEQFF.

At least ten counts were recorded for this clonotype. The chain joins TRBV6-2 or TRBV6-3 to TRBJ2-3; 8 nucleotides agree with TRBD2. CDR1 is MNHEY, CDR2 SVGEGT, per germline. CDR3 length: 16 amino acids. J lost 3 bases, V lost 3 bases, and 8 bases had no gene match. The CDR3 bases are TGTGCCAGCAGTTATGTACCGGGACTAGGGACAGATACGCAGTATTTT. This sequence encodes CASSYVPGLGTDTQYF.

This clonotype occurred many times. The CDR3 here is CASSHGNTGELFF. The CDR3 nucleotides read TGTGCCAGCAGCCATGGGAACACCGGGGAGCTGTTTTTT. V usage is TRBV3-1 and J usage is TRBJ2-2; D gene unclear. The CDR3 length is 13 residues. The germline V gene encodes CDR1 LGHDT and CDR2 YNNKEL (reference sequence). V lost 3 bases to trimming and J lost 1 base, with 3 bases between them.

This clonotype was picked up many times. The chain links TRBV20-1 to TRBJ2-3, with 8 positions matching TRBD2. This CDR3 comprises 13 residues. Trimming at V came to 7 bases and at J to 2 bases, leaving 5 bases not matched to a gene. Germline CDR1 is DFQATT and CDR2 is SNEGSKA (reference sequence). DNA of the CDR3: TGCAGTGTTACAGCGGGAGCCACAGATACGCAGTATTTT. This encodes CSVTAGATDTQYF.

This clonotype was seen at least ten times. The rearrangement links TRBV24-1 to TRBJ2-7; D is unclear. CDR1 and CDR2 from the germline V gene are KGHDR and SFDVKD. The germline V and J ends were trimmed by 3 bases and 5 bases, with 16 bases remaining between them. The CDR3 consists of 15 residues. This CDR3 is CATSDGLPGVDEQYF. Written as DNA, the CDR3 is TGTGCCACCAGTGATGGGCTCCCGGGCGTAGACGAGCAGTACTTC.

Remarks on this clonotype: A junction end diverges from the germline sequence, so it may reflect a read error. The chain joins TRBV27 to TRBJ2-1; D not resolved. The CDR3 has 11 amino acids. Germline assignment: CDR1 MNHEY and CDR2 SMNVEV (reference sequence). CDR3 in amino acids: CAISSYNEQFF. DNA for the CDR3: TGTGCCATCAGTTCCTACAATGAGCAGTTCTTC.

The CDR3 spells CSARDKRVRSNEKLFF. DNA for the CDR3: TGCAGTGCTAGAGATAAGAGGGTTCGGTCTAATGAAAAACTGTTTTTT. The chain is built from TRBV20-1 and TRBJ1-4, with D hard to call. This CDR3 is 16 amino acids long. V lost 0 bases, J lost 3 bases, and 14 bases lay in between. The germline gives CDR1 DFQATT, CDR2 SNEGSKA (reference sequence).

This clonotype was counted ten times or more. The chain joins TRBV18 to TRBJ2-3, with D possibly matching TRBD1 (6 bases). This CDR3 is 16 amino acids long. Per germline, CDR1 KGHSH and CDR2 LQKENI. Trimming pared 5 bases from V and 4 bases from J, leaving 19 bases between. CDR3 nucleotide sequence: TGTGCCAGCTCATCTAGGACAGCAGTCGCAGCAGATACGCAGTATTTT. Protein sequence: CASSSRTAVAADTQYF.

This clonotype was recorded many times. The chain employs TRBV7-9 and TRBJ2-5; 9 bases match TRBD2. CDR1 is SEHNR, CDR2 FQNEAQ, per germline (reference sequence). This CDR3 is built from 16 residues. Germline trimming cut 5 bases from V and 0 bases from J; bases unmatched to any gene: 7. CDR3 region: CASSPGLAPNQETQYF. The CDR3 region has the DNA TGTGCCAGCAGCCCCGGACTAGCGCCCAACCAAGAGACCCAGTACTTC. Supplemented by reference TRBV7-9 and TRBJ2-5, the full variable domain reads DTGVSQNPRHKITKRGQNVTFRCDPISEHNRLYWYRQTLGQGPEFLTYFQNEAQLEKSRLLSDRFSAERPKGSFSTLEIQRTEQGDSAMYLCASSPGLAPNQETQYFGPGTRLLVL.

The chain has TRBV7-3 and TRBJ2-3, with D maybe TRBD1 (6 bases). V dropped 5 bases and J dropped 4 bases, with 10 bases sitting between them. The CDR3 extends over 13 amino acids. Germline values: CDR1 SGHTA, CDR2 FQGTGA. DNA for the CDR3: TGTGCCAGCAGCAAACAGGGTTCAGATACGCAGTATTTT. Translated, it gives CASSKQGSDTQYF.

Ten or more counts support this clonotype. The chain links TRBV11-3 to TRBJ2-7; D may be TRBD2 (6 bases). CDR3 length equals 15 residues. The V end was cut by 5 bases, the J end by 3 bases, with 17 bases between. CDR1 SGHNT and CDR2 YENEEA come from the germline V gene. CDR3 loop: CASSHGGGGYYEQYF. In DNA form, the CDR3 reads TGTGCCAGCAGCCATGGAGGTGGGGGGTACTACGAGCAGTACTTC.

This clonotype showed up just a few times. V and J are TRBV9 and TRBJ2-3; D call uncertain. CDR3 length equals 13 residues. V gave up 0 bases and J gave up 2 bases, with 4 bases separating them. Germline CDR1 is SGDLS and CDR2 is YYNGEE. The DNA of the CDR3 is TGTGCCAGCAGCGTAGCAGTCACAGATACGCAGTATTTT. Its protein product is CASSVAVTDTQYF.

This clonotype showed up many times. The rearrangement uses TRBV27 and TRBJ2-3; 9 bases fit TRBD2. Trimming removed 3 bases from V and 3 bases from J; junction bases left unmatched: 4. The CDR3 has 15 amino acids. Germline assignment: CDR1 MNHEY and CDR2 SMNVEV (reference sequence). Written as DNA, the CDR3 is TGTGCCAGCAGTTTCGGGACTAGCAGTACAGATACGCAGTATTTT. Its translation: CASSFGTSSTDTQYF.

This clonotype was counted at least ten times. CDR3 amino acids: CSADPGLAGSSYTQYF. The CDR3, as DNA: TGCAGTGCAGACCCGGGACTAGCGGGGTCTTCATATACGCAGTATTTT. The V and J genes are TRBV20-1 and TRBJ2-3; 13 positions agree with TRBD2. CDR1 is DFQATT and CDR2 is SNEGSKA in the germline V gene (reference sequence). The CDR3 is 16 amino acids. Unmatched junction bases numbered 13, after V lost 6 bases and J lost 7 bases.

On this clonotype itself: This likely came from a read error, as a far larger clone is one base away. The chain is built from TRBV11-2 and TRBJ2-1; D is undetermined. The J call is in doubt because the DNA end fits TRBJ2-5 better. In germline, CDR1 is SGHAT, CDR2 FQNNGV. This CDR3 is 14 amino acids long. The CDR3 DNA follows: TGTGACAGCAGCTTAGAGTGGGGCCAAGAGACCCAGTACTTC. It translates to CDSSLEWGQETQYF.

There are a few counts of this clonotype. This chain links TRBV6-1 with TRBJ2-1; D assignment may be TRBD1 or TRBD2 (5 bases each). CDR1 is MNHNS, CDR2 SASEGT, per germline. V lost 6 bases to trimming and J lost 6 bases, with 27 bases between them. The CDR3 extends over 18 amino acids. CDR3 residues: CASRKLGQGPYSVNEQFF. The CDR3 DNA follows: TGTGCCAGCAGGAAATTGGGTCAGGGACCCTATTCAGTCAATGAGCAGTTCTTC.